The next 18 T cell receptor beta chains were all read from a single sample in a study of control samples from healthy donors and cancer patients. Repertoires were generated with immunoSEQ multiplex PCR, while TCRdb's copy carries only in-frame clones and drops some. The sample has about 410,000 clones; 90% are singletons. Sequenced material: PBMCs. The source is a man in his forties with head and neck cancer.

This sequence joins TRBV12-3 or TRBV12-4 and TRBJ2-7; D unclear. The CDR3 runs 12 residues. V lost 3 bases to trimming and J lost 3 bases, with 6 bases between them. DNA of the CDR3: TGTGCCAGCAGTTTTGTGGACTACGAGCAGTACTTC. It is translated as CASSFVDYEQYF.

This clone was seen more than once but under ten times. The CDR3 spells CAISRVLGPQYF. For the CDR3, the DNA is TGTGCCATCAGCCGGGTACTCGGTCCGCAGTATTTT. The genes are TRBV10-3 and TRBJ2-3; D is uncertain. The CDR3 is 12 amino acids. CDR1 and CDR2 from the germline V gene are ENHRY and SYGVKD. V gave up 6 bases and J gave up 10 bases, with 14 bases separating them.

The gene calls are TRBV6-2 or TRBV6-3 and TRBJ1-1; 7 nucleotides agree with TRBD1. This CDR3 is 16 amino acids long. Germline V lookup: CDR1 MNHEY, CDR2 SVGEGT. V lost 4 bases and J lost 4; bases outside the gene matches: 12. The CDR3 DNA follows: TGTGCCAGCAGTTCCCAAGATATTAGGACAGGCACTGAAGCTTTCTTT. This encodes CASSSQDIRTGTEAFF.

This chain joins TRBV28 and TRBJ2-1; D is unresolved. This CDR3 is built from 15 residues. The V end lost 5 bases, the J end lost 3 bases, and 14 bases lay between the germline ends. The V gene's germline CDR1 is MDHEN and CDR2 SYDVKM. The CDR3 nucleotides read TGTGCCAGCAGTCCGCCCCTTGGCGGCTACAATGAGCAGTTCTTC. It codes for CASSPPLGGYNEQFF.

This clone was detected only once. V and J are TRBV27 and TRBJ1-1; possibly TRBD1 for D (5 bases). V shed 1 base and J shed 0 bases, with 12 bases lying between them. The CDR3 loop spans 16 amino acids. Germline assignment: CDR1 MNHEY and CDR2 SMNVEV (reference sequence). The CDR3 DNA is TGTGCCAGCAGTTTATACCCGGGACGTTTGAACACTGAAGCTTTCTTT. Translated: CASSLYPGRLNTEAFF.

J is TRBJ2-5 and V is TRBV27, with D hard to call. Looked up from germline, CDR1 is MNHEY and CDR2 is SMNVEV (reference sequence). The CDR3 is 13 amino acids. V lost 2 bases, J lost 5 bases, and 9 bases lay in between. CDR3 nucleotides: TGTGCCAGCAGTTTAAGGGTCCGGGAGACCCAGTACTTC. The encoded protein is CASSLRVRETQYF.

This clone was detected only a few times. Additional DNA sequences in this sample encode the identical CDR3. DNA for the CDR3: TGCAGCGTTGGGGACAGGGGATACTATGGCTACACCTTC. Residues: CSVGDRGYYGYTF. The chain joins TRBV29-1 to TRBJ1-2; 10 bases fit TRBD1. The trim removed 4 bases at V and 3 bases at J, leaving 2 bases unmatched. CDR1 SQVTM and CDR2 ANQGSEA come from the germline V gene. The CDR3 has 13 residues.

The chain is built from TRBV15 and TRBJ2-1, with D perhaps TRBD1 (6 bases). V was trimmed by 5 bases and J by 6 bases, leaving 11 bases between them. CDR1 and CDR2 (germline): LNHNV, YYDKDF (reference sequence). CDR3 length: 13 amino acids. CDR3 coding DNA: TGTGCCACCAGCGAAGACAGGCGCAATGAGCAGTTCTTC. This encodes CATSEDRRNEQFF.

This chain connects TRBV5-1 to TRBJ2-3; a weak D match, TRBD2 (7 bases). Germline V gene data show CDR1 as SGHRS and CDR2 as YFSETQ. The CDR3 length is 14 residues. The V end was cut by 4 bases, the J end by 6 bases, with 15 bases between. DNA of the CDR3: TGCGCCAGCAGCAGTGGGGGGGCTGGCGATACGCAGTATTTT. Encoded protein: CASSSGGAGDTQYF.

V is TRBV27 and J is TRBJ2-1, with unresolved D. In germline, CDR1 is MNHEY, CDR2 SMNVEV (reference sequence). Trimming shortened V by 6 bases and J by 7 bases, and 13 bases separated the two germline ends. This CDR3 contains 13 residues. The CDR3 DNA reads as TGTGCCAGCAGGGACCCCCTAAGGAATGAGCAGTTCTTC. This codes for CASRDPLRNEQFF.

The rearrangement joins TRBV5-1 to TRBJ2-1; TRBD2 might be the D (5 bases). The V gene lost 3 bases and the J gene lost 9 bases, with 10 bases spanning the gap. This CDR3 spans 12 amino acids. Germline lookup yields CDR1 SGHRS and CDR2 YFSETQ. Here the CDR3 DNA reads TGCGCCAGCAGCTCGGACTCGGGTGAGCAGTTCTTC. It encodes CASSSDSGEQFF.

This clone was counted only a few times. The chain combines TRBV7-2 with TRBJ1-3; D is perhaps TRBD1 (6 bases). CDR1 is SGHTA and CDR2 is FQGNSA in the germline V gene. This CDR3 has 16 residues. Trimming removed 8 bases at V and 4 bases at J, with 21 bases between. In nucleotides, the CDR3 is TGTGCCAGCGGGTTACAGGGTTACTTCCCCGGAAACACCATATATTTT. Protein sequence: CASGLQGYFPGNTIYF.

The rearrangement joins TRBV2 to TRBJ1-1; TRBD1 aligns across 8 bases. This CDR3 region has 13 residues. V trimming: 4 bases; J trimming: 3 bases; junction bases outside the gene matches: 1. Germline CDR1 and CDR2: SNHLY and FYNNEI. The chain's CDR3 is CASSADRDTEAFF. In DNA form, the CDR3 reads TGTGCCAGCAGTGCGGACAGGGACACTGAAGCTTTCTTT.

The rearrangement links TRBV27 to TRBJ2-7; a possible D gene is TRBD1 (6 bases). Per the germline V gene, CDR1 is MNHEY and CDR2 is SMNVEV (reference sequence). Trimming left V 0 bases short and J 4 bases short, with 16 bases between. CDR3 length: 16 residues. The CDR3 spells CASSLSNGQKLYEQYF. DNA for the CDR3: TGTGCCAGCAGTTTATCAAACGGACAGAAGTTGTACGAGCAGTACTTC.

This chain uses TRBV9 with TRBJ1-2, with 10 bases aligning to TRBD1. Germline V gives CDR1 SGDLS, CDR2 YYNGEE. The CDR3 consists of 15 residues. Unmatched junction bases numbered 5, after V lost 4 bases and J lost 2 bases. DNA of the CDR3: TGTGCCAGCAGCATTGACAGGGGGCTGAACTATGGCTACACCTTC. It specifies CASSIDRGLNYGYTF.

V usage is TRBV5-4 and J usage is TRBJ2-5, with D unresolved. Germline V gene lookup returns CDR1 SGHNT and CDR2 YYREEE (reference sequence). Trimming removed 1 base at V and 0 bases at J, with 16 bases between. The CDR3 loop spans 17 amino acids. CDR3 sequence: CASSLSPDGPYQETQYF. The CDR3 DNA follows: TGTGCCAGCAGCTTGTCCCCAGACGGCCCGTACCAAGAGACCCAGTACTTC.

The rearrangement joins TRBV12-3 or TRBV12-4 to TRBJ1-2; 8 positions match TRBD1. The CDR3 covers 13 residues. The V gene end was trimmed by 6 bases and the J gene end by 8 bases; junction bases not matched to a gene: 8. The CDR3 spells CASRPGDRMGYTF. DNA of the CDR3: TGTGCCAGCAGACCCGGGGACAGGATGGGCTACACCTTC.

This clone was seen a handful of times. The V gene is TRBV28, the J gene TRBJ1-1, with D hard to call. This CDR3 has 11 residues. Per the germline V gene, CDR1 is MDHEN and CDR2 is SYDVKM. Deletions cut 2 bases from V and 10 bases from J, with 8 bases between. The DNA of the CDR3 is TGTGCCAGCAGTTTAACCCGACGAGCTTTCTTT. Translation: CASSLTRRAFF.